The rows below give T cell receptor beta chains drawn from one sample of a study of OX40 agonist ivuxolimab in advanced cancers. Method: immunoSEQ multiplex PCR; TCRdb's copy keeps in-frame clones and lacks some. Altogether roughly 62,000 clones are present, 84% being singletons, with the ten largest covering 2.4%. The input for sequencing was CD4+ or CD8+ T cells sorted from blood, taken in a trial of the OX40 agonist ivuxolimab. The receptors originated from an adult with an advanced solid tumor such as melanoma, head and neck, liver or kidney cancer. CDR3s include the opening cysteine and the closing phenylalanine or tryptophan. Size is omitted from some rows. Given values are once, few, many or a class for expanded clones.

clone size: -; J gene: TRBJ2-1; V gene: TRBV5-1; CDR3 protein: CASSLVPSGNNEQFF
clone size: -; J gene: TRBJ1-6; V gene: TRBV5-4; CDR3 protein: CASSLDGTVNSPLHF
clone size: -; J gene: TRBJ2-7; V gene: TRBV11-2; CDR3 protein: CASSSEGASPSYEQYF
clone size: -; J gene: TRBJ1-4; V gene: TRBV5-1; CDR3 protein: CASSDNEKLFF
clone size: -; J gene: TRBJ1-1; V gene: TRBV6-5; CDR3 protein: CASSTGFGAEAFF
clone size: -; J gene: TRBJ2-5; V gene: TRBV19; CDR3 protein: CASSIVAGGRETQYF
clone size: -; J gene: TRBJ1-3; V gene: TRBV9; CDR3 protein: CASSVAMDSGNTIYF
clone size: -; J gene: TRBJ2-7; V gene: TRBV29-1; CDR3 protein: CSVAYRGGDEQYF
clone size: -; J gene: TRBJ1-3; V gene: TRBV5-1; CDR3 protein: CASSLGGTAGNTIYF
clone size: -; J gene: TRBJ1-1; V gene: TRBV5-1; CDR3 protein: CASSSFGTPSPNTEAFF
clone size: -; J gene: TRBJ2-3; V gene: TRBV5-1; CDR3 protein: CASRSGGSGGTDTQYF
clone size: -; J gene: TRBJ1-1; V gene: TRBV18; CDR3 protein: CASSPGRAPNTEAFF
clone size: -; J gene: TRBJ2-3; V gene: TRBV28; CDR3 protein: CASTPTREFGADTQYF
clone size: once; J gene: TRBJ2-5; V gene: TRBV28; CDR3 protein: CASSFPNQETQYF
clone size: -; J gene: TRBJ1-2; V gene: TRBV2; CDR3 protein: CASINRTGAGYTF
clone size: -; J gene: TRBJ2-3; V gene: TRBV4-3; CDR3 protein: CASSQQVGLAGSRFTDTQYF
clone size: -; J gene: TRBJ1-5; V gene: TRBV5-1; CDR3 protein: CASSLAPGANQPQHF
clone size: -; J gene: TRBJ2-2; V gene: TRBV19; CDR3 protein: CATRPTPLQGMISGELFF
clone size: -; J gene: TRBJ2-3; V gene: TRBV5-8; CDR3 protein: CASSRDRVGTDTQYF
clone size: -; J gene: TRBJ1-1; V gene: TRBV7-9; CDR3 protein: CASSLARNTEAFF
clone size: -; J gene: TRBJ1-2; V gene: TRBV10-3; CDR3 protein: CAISTQGNYGYTF
clone size: -; J gene: TRBJ2-2; V gene: TRBV19; CDR3 protein: CASSIATGNTGELFF
clone size: -; J gene: TRBJ1-1; V gene: TRBV4-1; CDR3 protein: CASSQDAQGDIGAFF
clone size: -; J gene: TRBJ2-5; V gene: TRBV5-1; CDR3 protein: CASISSRSGGDQETQYF
clone size: -; J gene: TRBJ2-1; V gene: TRBV11-3; CDR3 protein: CASSLSRAMQGEQFF
clone size: -; J gene: TRBJ1-4; V gene: TRBV4-2; CDR3 protein: CASSQEGRARYEKLFF
clone size: -; J gene: TRBJ1-1; V gene: TRBV7-2; CDR3 protein: CASTLTAALAQNTEAFF
clone size: -; J gene: TRBJ2-7; V gene: TRBV2; CDR3 protein: CASTAGQVQEQYF
clone size: -; J gene: TRBJ1-2; V gene: TRBV18; CDR3 protein: CASSLGVRGYTF
clone size: once; J gene: TRBJ1-4; V gene: TRBV7-2; CDR3 protein: CASSRTGLTNEKLFF
clone size: -; J gene: TRBJ2-2; V gene: TRBV19; CDR3 protein: CASSIDSSGNTGELFF